The 14 T cell receptor beta chains given below trace back to one sample, sequenced in a study of T cell changes during pregnancy in multiple sclerosis. Sequencing used immunoSEQ multiplex PCR; TCRdb keeps in-frame clones, though not all of them. Among around 38,000 clones listed, around 90% were seen once. The material sequenced was CD8+ T cells from peripheral blood mononuclear cells, taken in the third trimester of pregnancy. The receptors derive from a female donor with multiple sclerosis, enrolled in a pregnancy study.

This clone was picked up a small number of times. V is TRBV20-1 and J is TRBJ2-7, with D possibly being TRBD1 (6 bases). This CDR3 has 11 residues. Deletions cut 2 bases from V and 7 bases from J, with 9 bases between. CDR1 is DFQATT and CDR2 is SNEGSKA in the germline V gene (reference sequence). CDR3 bases: TGCAGTGCTAGATTAGACAGGGAGCAGTACTTC. Residues: CSARLDREQYF.

The chain has TRBV5-1 and TRBJ2-1; 10 bases agree with TRBD1. The ends lost 0 bases at V and 6 bases at J; junction bases unmatched: 9. Germline loops: CDR1 SGHRS, CDR2 YFSETQ. The CDR3 runs 17 residues. The CDR3 nucleotides are TGCGCCAGCAGCTTGGCCGGTGGTTGGACAGGGGGCAATGAGCAGTTCTTC. Translating gives CASSLAGGWTGGNEQFF.

The chain is built from TRBV6-6 and TRBJ1-3; TRBD1 agrees at 7 bases. Germline CDR1 and CDR2: MNHNY and SVGAGI (reference sequence). The CDR3 runs 15 residues. The V and J ends lost 0 bases and 2 bases, in that order; junction bases with no gene match: 1. This chain's CDR3 is CASSYSTGPGNTIYF. Here the CDR3 DNA reads TGTGCCAGCAGTTACTCGACAGGGCCTGGAAACACCATATATTTT.

In this sample, this clone turned up a few times. The gene calls are TRBV28 and TRBJ2-7, with 9 bases identical to TRBD2. Trimming at V came to 5 bases and at J to 3 bases, leaving 5 bases not matched to a gene. The CDR3 is 14 amino acids. The germline V gene encodes CDR1 MDHEN and CDR2 SYDVKM. The CDR3 loop is CASSRSGRIYEQYF. Here the CDR3 DNA reads TGTGCCAGCAGTAGAAGCGGGAGGATCTACGAGCAGTACTTC.

The CDR3 nucleotides are TGTGCCAGCAGCTTTAGACTAGCGGGAGTTGATAACGAGCAGTACTTC. Protein product: CASSFRLAGVDNEQYF. The chain links TRBV5-6 to TRBJ2-7, with 12 bases that match TRBD2. With 2 bases clipped from V and 5 bases from J, the junction kept 8 bases outside the gene matches. The germline gives CDR1 SGHDT, CDR2 YYEEEE. The CDR3 totals 16 residues.

The CDR3 DNA reads as TGCGCCAGCAGCCAAACTAGAACAGGGGTGGTTGACTATGGCTACACCTTC. It yields the protein CASSQTRTGVVDYGYTF. V and J are TRBV4-3 and TRBJ1-2, with 7 bases aligning to TRBD1. From germline, CDR1 is LGHNA and CDR2 YSLEER. This CDR3 is built from 17 residues. After removal of 2 bases from V and 3 bases from J, the junction contained 12 bases not matched to a gene.

The chain has TRBV14 and TRBJ2-5, with D possibly TRBD2 on 5 matching bases. Trimming shortened V by 1 base and J by 9 bases, and 18 bases separated the two germline ends. The CDR3 spans 15 residues. Germline V gives CDR1 SGHDN, CDR2 FVKESK. The CDR3 DNA is TGTGCCAGCAGCCAAGTCCGAGGGCCGACTGTGTCCCAGTACTTC. Translating gives CASSQVRGPTVSQYF.

This sequence joins TRBV19 and TRBJ2-1, with D perhaps TRBD2 (5 bases). The V end lost 1 base, the J end lost 2 bases, and 9 bases lay between the germline ends. Per germline, CDR1 LNHDA and CDR2 SQIVND (reference sequence). There are 15 residues in the CDR3. The CDR3, as DNA: TGTGCCAGTAGTATAGTTGAGGGCCCCTACAATGAGCAGTTCTTC. The encoded protein is CASSIVEGPYNEQFF.

V and J are TRBV11-2 and TRBJ2-7, with 11 bases aligning to TRBD1. The length of the CDR3 is 14 residues. The ends lost 5 bases at V and 4 bases at J; junction bases unmatched: 4. The germline V gene has CDR1 SGHAT and CDR2 FQNNGV. The CDR3, as DNA: TGTGCCAGCAGCCCGGGACAGGGGGATTACGAGCAGTACTTC. It codes for CASSPGQGDYEQYF.

This chain uses TRBV2 with TRBJ1-2; no firm D call. CDR3 length: 12 residues. Between the trimmed V and J ends, which lost 2 bases and 6 bases, there was a span of 7 bases. Per germline, CDR1 SNHLY and CDR2 FYNNEI. The CDR3, as DNA: TGTGCCAGCAGTGAACTCGGTGATGGCTACACCTTC. This codes for CASSELGDGYTF.

This clone was observed once. The rearrangement uses TRBV5-1 and TRBJ2-7, with TRBD1 identical over 9 bases. The CDR3 consists of 15 residues. Trimming removed 3 bases from V and 1 base from J; junction bases left unmatched: 5. Germline assignment: CDR1 SGHRS and CDR2 YFSETQ. The CDR3 sequence is CASSWGGTGSYEQYF. CDR3 DNA: TGCGCCAGCAGCTGGGGGGGGACAGGGTCCTACGAGCAGTACTTC.

V gene TRBV5-1 combines with J gene TRBJ2-3; the D gene is possibly TRBD1 (5 bases). The CDR3 is 16 amino acids. V was clipped by 3 bases and J by 0 bases, with 14 bases between them. CDR1 and CDR2 (germline): SGHRS, YFSETQ. The CDR3 sequence: CASSSTVQGSTDTQYF. The CDR3 region has the DNA TGCGCCAGCAGCTCAACCGTGCAGGGAAGCACAGATACGCAGTATTTT.

The gene calls are TRBV2 and TRBJ2-7; 13 positions agree with TRBD2. The CDR3 covers 20 residues. The germline gives CDR1 SNHLY, CDR2 FYNNEI. V lost 10 bases to trimming and J lost 1 base; unmatched junction nucleotides: 22. The CDR3 protein is CAIFLGTSGREGWSSYEQYF. In DNA form, the CDR3 reads TGTGCCATTTTCCTGGGTACTAGCGGGAGGGAGGGTTGGTCGTCCTACGAGCAGTACTTC.

CDR3 coding DNA: TGTGCCAGCACCACCTGGGAGGCAAGGGGGCGAGAGCAGTACTTC. It translates to CASTTWEARGREQYF. The chain employs TRBV27 and TRBJ2-7; D possibly corresponds to TRBD1 (7 bases). The CDR3 totals 15 residues. Looked up from germline, CDR1 is MNHEY and CDR2 is SMNVEV (reference sequence). With 7 bases removed from V and 7 bases from J, the gap between germline ends came to 23 bases.